These 22 T cell receptor beta chains originate from one sample sequenced in a study of OX40 agonist ivuxolimab in advanced cancers. Profiled with immunoSEQ multiplex PCR; TCRdb holds only in-frame clones, not every one. The table lists 80,000 to 95,000 clones, around 85% of them singletons. Sample: CD4+ or CD8+ T cells sorted from blood, taken in a trial of the OX40 agonist ivuxolimab. These receptors all stem from an adult with an advanced solid tumor such as melanoma, head and neck, liver or kidney cancer.

The V gene is TRBV27, the J gene TRBJ1-5, with 8 bases identical to TRBD1. The germline V gene encodes CDR1 MNHEY and CDR2 SMNVEV (reference sequence). The CDR3 contains 14 residues. Trimming took 5 bases from V and 4 from J; bases not matched to a gene: 4. Written as DNA, the CDR3 is TGTGCCAGCAGTCTCAGACAGGGGAATCAGCCCCAGCATTTT. This encodes CASSLRQGNQPQHF.

The chain is built from TRBV7-9 and TRBJ1-4; 7 nucleotides match TRBD1. The germline V gene has CDR1 SEHNR and CDR2 FQNEAQ (reference sequence). The CDR3 sequence is 14 residues long. The V segment lost 5 bases and the J segment 7 bases; nucleotides outside the gene matches: 7. The CDR3 sequence: CASSPPGGGEKLFF. DNA for the CDR3: TGTGCCAGCAGCCCTCCAGGGGGAGGTGAAAAACTGTTTTTT.

The CDR3 sequence is CASSPWDRNLYEQYF. In DNA form, the CDR3 reads TGTGCCAGCAGCCCGTGGGACAGAAACCTCTACGAGCAGTACTTC. This sequence joins TRBV9 and TRBJ2-7, with TRBD1 identical over 7 bases. V trimming: 4 bases; J trimming: 3 bases; junction bases outside the gene matches: 10. The CDR3 is made up of 15 amino acids. The germline CDR1 and CDR2 sequences are SGDLS and YYNGEE.

The chain has TRBV14 and TRBJ1-1, with D hard to call. V lost 4 bases and J lost 9, with 15 bases in between. Looked up from germline, CDR1 is SGHDN and CDR2 is FVKESK. CDR3 length: 13 residues. The CDR3 DNA sequence: TGTGCCAGCAGCCTAGGATCGGCTAACAAAGCTTTCTTT. As protein: CASSLGSANKAFF.

This chain uses TRBV6-1 with TRBJ2-7; D assignment may be TRBD1 or TRBD2 (6 bases each). V lost 6 bases, J lost 0 bases, and 15 bases lay in between. CDR3 length: 15 amino acids. Germline values: CDR1 MNHNS, CDR2 SASEGT. CDR3 sequence (DNA): TGTGCCAGCAGCCTACAGGGAGGAGACTCCTACGAGCAGTACTTC. Its translation: CASSLQGGDSYEQYF.

The chain links TRBV6-4 to TRBJ2-2, with 9 bases that match TRBD2. J lost 6 bases, V lost 6 bases, and 5 bases had no gene match. Germline CDR1 is MRHNA and CDR2 is SNTAGT. This CDR3 contains 14 residues. The CDR3 DNA reads TGTGCCAGCAGAACCGGGACTAGCTCCGGGGAGCTGTTTTTT. Encoded protein: CASRTGTSSGELFF.

This chain connects TRBV5-1 to TRBJ1-2, with D unclear. The CDR3 has 12 residues. CDR1 is SGHRS, CDR2 YFSETQ, per germline. V was cut by 1 base and J by 10 bases, with 11 bases left in between. The CDR3: CASSLYPNVYTF. Written as DNA, the CDR3 is TGCGCCAGCAGCTTGTACCCGAATGTCTACACCTTC.

V gene TRBV11-3 combines with J gene TRBJ2-3; the D gene is possibly TRBD1 (6 bases). Trimming removed 4 bases from V and 2 bases from J, with 13 bases in between. This CDR3 has 15 residues. Germline V gene sequence: CDR1 SGHNT, CDR2 YENEEA. CDR3: CASSSRTGSTDTQYF. In nucleotides, the CDR3 is TGTGCCAGCAGCTCCCGCACAGGGTCCACAGATACGCAGTATTTT. Together with reference TRBV11-3 and TRBJ2-3, the CDR3 gives the full variable domain: EAGVVQSPRYKIIEKKQPVAFWCNPISGHNTLYWYLQNLGQGPELLIRYENEEAVDDSQLPKDRFSAERLKGVDSTLKIQPAELGDSAVYLCASSSRTGSTDTQYFGPGTRLTVL.

The J gene is TRBJ1-3, the V gene TRBV6-5, with D possibly matching TRBD1 (5 bases). Trimming cost V 6 bases and J 0 bases, with 12 bases left between them. This CDR3 has 15 amino acids. CDR1 is MNHEY, CDR2 SVGAGI, per germline. CDR3 amino acids: CASRYAGLSGNTIYF. DNA of the CDR3: TGTGCCAGCAGATACGCGGGACTCTCTGGAAACACCATATATTTT.

This clone was counted once. This CDR3 is CASSSPPRQETQYF. The CDR3 DNA follows: TGCGCCAGCAGCTCCCCTCCCCGCCAAGAGACCCAGTACTTC. This chain joins TRBV5-1 and TRBJ2-5, with D unclear. Trimming took 3 bases from V and 1 from J, leaving 10 bases between them. This CDR3 comprises 14 residues. The germline gives CDR1 SGHRS, CDR2 YFSETQ.

The genes are TRBV11-1 and TRBJ1-6; TRBD1 might be the D (6 bases). The CDR3 loop spans 16 amino acids. Germline CDR1 reads SGHAT; CDR2 reads FQDESV (reference sequence). The V gene lost 5 bases and the J gene lost 0 bases, with 11 bases spanning the gap. The CDR3 DNA reads TGTGCCAGCAGCCGACGGGACACCTCCTATAATTCACCCCTCCACTTT. Residues: CASSRRDTSYNSPLHF. The full variable domain, with the rest looked up from reference TRBV11-1 and TRBJ1-6, is EAEVAQSPRYKITEKSQAVAFWCDPISGHATLYWYRQILGQGPELLVQFQDESVVDDSQLPKDRFSAERLKGVDSTLKIQPAELGDSAMYLCASSRRDTSYNSPLHFGNGTRLTVT.

The chain has TRBV2 and TRBJ2-7; 11 bases agree with TRBD2. Losses at the gene ends were 5 bases for V and 2 bases for J; bases not matched to a gene: 5. The germline V gene encodes CDR1 SNHLY and CDR2 FYNNEI. The CDR3 sequence is 15 residues long. This CDR3 reads CASSPLAGEPYEQYF. The CDR3 DNA sequence: TGTGCCAGCAGTCCACTAGCGGGAGAGCCCTACGAGCAGTACTTC.

This clone was seen only a few times. This chain links TRBV6-1 with TRBJ1-1; TRBD1 aligns across 7 bases. Germline V CDR1 and CDR2: MNHNS, SASEGT. V shed 7 bases, J shed 1 base, and the junction held 6 bases outside the gene matches. The CDR3 has 14 residues. The CDR3 DNA reads as TGTGCCAGCAACCCGGGACAGCAGAACACTGAAGCTTTCTTT. Residues: CASNPGQQNTEAFF.

This chain joins TRBV7-3 and TRBJ2-3; perhaps D is TRBD1 or TRBD2 (6 bases each). Germline V CDR1 and CDR2: SGHTA, FQGTGA. The germline V and J ends were trimmed by 4 bases and 3 bases, with 14 bases remaining between them. This CDR3 is built from 15 residues. The CDR3 coding sequence is TGTGCCAGCAGCTCCCTCGGGGGCAGAACAGATACGCAGTATTTT. Its translation: CASSSLGGRTDTQYF.

The J gene is TRBJ2-2, the V gene TRBV5-4; D may be TRBD2 (5 bases). The CDR3 sequence is 15 residues long. Trimming shortened V by 4 bases and J by 5 bases, and 15 bases separated the two germline ends. Germline values: CDR1 SGHNT, CDR2 YYREEE (reference sequence). CDR3 coding DNA: TGTGCCAGCAGCCCCGGACGAGGGTGGACCGGGGAGCTGTTTTTT. Amino acids: CASSPGRGWTGELFF.

The rearrangement joins TRBV6-6 to TRBJ1-5; 9 bases agree with TRBD1. The CDR3 runs to 14 residues. Per the germline V gene, CDR1 is MNHNY and CDR2 is SVGAGI (reference sequence). The V and J ends lost 8 bases and 9 bases, in that order; junction bases with no gene match: 11. In DNA form, the CDR3 reads TGTGCCAGCCATCCCCGGGACAGGGCTGGGCCCCAGCATTTT. Translated: CASHPRDRAGPQHF.

Only a few counts were recorded for this clone. The chain combines TRBV28 with TRBJ2-7, with 9 bases matching TRBD1. Trimming removed 7 bases from V and 4 bases from J; junction bases left unmatched: 8. This CDR3 region has 14 residues. Looked up from germline, CDR1 is MDHEN and CDR2 is SYDVKM. The DNA for the CDR3 is TGTGCCAGCATCGTACAGGGGGCGACGTACGAGCAGTACTTC. As protein: CASIVQGATYEQYF. The entire variable domain, with the rest obtained from reference TRBV28 and TRBJ2-7, is as follows: DVKVTQSSRYLVKRTGEKVFLECVQDMDHENMFWYRQDPGLGLRLIYFSYDVKMKEKGDIPEGYSVSREKKERFSLILESASTNQTSMYLCASIVQGATYEQYFGPGTRLTVT.

In its sample, this clone was seen once. The CDR3 loop reads CASSQQSGYYEQYF. The CDR3 nucleotides are TGCGCCAGCAGCCAACAATCAGGATACTACGAGCAGTACTTC. This chain links TRBV4-1 with TRBJ2-7, with D uncertain. CDR3 length equals 14 residues. Trimming took off 2 bases at V and 3 bases at J, with 11 bases between the two ends. The germline gives CDR1 MGHRA, CDR2 YSYEKL.

This sequence joins TRBV19 and TRBJ2-2; 7 bases fit TRBD1. V gave up 7 bases and J gave up 1 base; unmatched junction bases: 3. Germline V gene data show CDR1 as LNHDA and CDR2 as SQIVND (reference sequence). The length of the CDR3 is 14 residues. CDR3 region: CASKGQLNTGELFF. The CDR3, as DNA: TGTGCCAGTAAGGGACAGCTGAACACCGGGGAGCTGTTTTTT.

This sequence joins TRBV14 and TRBJ2-2, with D maybe TRBD1 (6 bases). Trimming left V 2 bases short and J 4 bases short, with 11 bases between. Germline loops: CDR1 SGHDN, CDR2 FVKESK. This CDR3 has 15 residues. The CDR3 is CASSQYRVATGELFF. The CDR3 DNA is TGTGCCAGCAGCCAATACAGGGTGGCCACCGGGGAGCTGTTTTTT.

The chain carries TRBV28 and TRBJ2-7; 9 bases map to TRBD1. Trimming cost V 4 bases and J 0 bases; bases outside gene matches: 7. Germline V CDR1 and CDR2: MDHEN, SYDVKM. The CDR3 runs 16 residues. CDR3 sequence reads: CASSSGGTGLSYEQYF. For the CDR3, the DNA is TGTGCCAGCAGTTCCGGAGGGACAGGGCTCTCCTACGAGCAGTACTTC.

This chain connects TRBV7-3 to TRBJ2-6, with D tentatively TRBD1 (6 bases). V lost 5 bases, J lost 1 base, and 18 bases lay in between. CDR1 SGHTA and CDR2 FQGTGA come from the germline V gene. The CDR3 spans 18 residues. The CDR3 bases are TGTGCCAGCAGCACCCGTTTGAGGGGGTCGTCTGGGGCCAACGTCCTGACTTTC. This encodes CASSTRLRGSSGANVLTF.